Shown below are 8 T cell receptor beta chains from a single sample sequenced in a study of CD8 T cells in Susac syndrome. Reverse transcription of roughly 0.5 to 1 ug RNA used random hexamers. TCRdb ran MiXCR on the immunoSEQ multiplex PCR reads and lists one entry per CDR3 protein. The profile shows 160,000 or so distinct CDR3 sequences, just under 97% of them singletons. The material sequenced was CD8+ T cells from PBMCs. The receptors come from a human donor with multiple sclerosis.

This clonotype was detected once. CDR3 amino acids: CSVEVITGRTHNEQFF. CDR3 coding DNA: TGCAGCGTTGAAGTTATTACAGGGAGGACCCACAATGAGCAGTTCTTC. J is TRBJ2-1 and V is TRBV29-1, with D possibly being TRBD1 or TRBD2 (6 bases each). Looked up from germline, CDR1 is SQVTM and CDR2 is ANQGSEA. The ends were cut back, 1 base at V and 5 bases at J, with 18 bases in the middle. The CDR3 length is 16 residues.

The rearrangement uses TRBV20-1 and TRBJ2-7; 8 bases fit TRBD2. CDR1 is DFQATT and CDR2 is SNEGSKA in the germline V gene (reference sequence). The CDR3 extends over 15 amino acids. V shed 5 bases and J 4 bases; nucleotides not matched to a gene: 13. The CDR3 loop is CSAQFTRGALYEQYF. CDR3 coding DNA: TGCAGTGCTCAATTTACGCGGGGGGCATTATACGAGCAGTACTTC.

The rearrangement links TRBV29-1 to TRBJ2-2; D is ambiguous. The CDR3 consists of 13 residues. CDR1 SQVTM and CDR2 ANQGSEA come from the germline V gene. Trimming shortened V by 4 bases and J by 5 bases, and 11 bases separated the two germline ends. CDR3 region: CSVALPLTGELFF. The CDR3 bases are TGCAGCGTTGCTTTACCATTAACCGGGGAGCTGTTTTTT.

The DNA for the CDR3 is TGCAGTGCTAGAAGTTCGACCTACAATGAGCAGTTCTTC. Its translation: CSARSSTYNEQFF. This chain uses TRBV20-1 with TRBJ2-1, with unresolved D. Trimming stripped 2 bases from V and 2 bases from J, with 7 bases between. The germline gives CDR1 DFQATT, CDR2 SNEGSKA (reference sequence). The CDR3 runs 13 residues.

The CDR3 bases are TGTGCCAGCAGTTACTCGAGCTCTGGGGCCAACGTCCTGACTTTC. It encodes CASSYSSSGANVLTF. The V gene is TRBV6-5, the J gene TRBJ2-6; D gene uncertain. Germline CDR1 and CDR2: MNHEY and SVGAGI. The V and J ends lost 0 bases and 0 bases respectively, with 3 bases between them. This CDR3 has 15 residues.

The V and J genes are TRBV12-3 or TRBV12-4 and TRBJ2-3, with 12 bases identical to TRBD1. The CDR3 runs 16 residues. The junction had 3 bases not matched to a gene; V was cut back by 3 bases and J by 2 bases. The CDR3 region is CASSLLGQGATDTQYF. As DNA, the CDR3 is TGTGCCAGCAGTTTGTTGGGACAGGGGGCCACAGATACGCAGTATTTT.

This chain links TRBV9 with TRBJ2-7; TRBD1 might be the D (6 bases). CDR3 length: 15 residues. With 0 bases removed from V and 1 base from J, the gap between germline ends came to 11 bases. CDR1 and CDR2 (germline): SGDLS, YYNGEE. In nucleotides, the CDR3 is TGTGCCAGCAGCGTAGACCAGGGGTTATCCTACGAGCAGTACTTC. This gives the protein CASSVDQGLSYEQYF.

The chain couples TRBV20-1 to TRBJ2-3; 10 bases agree with TRBD2. The CDR3 sequence is 13 residues long. CDR1 and CDR2 from the germline V gene are DFQATT and SNEGSKA (reference sequence). The ends lost 6 bases at V and 4 bases at J; junction bases unmatched: 4. CDR3 in amino acids: CSAPAGGPDTQYF. The CDR3 nucleotides are TGCAGTGCCCCAGCGGGGGGGCCAGATACGCAGTATTTT.